This T cell receptor beta chain comes out of a study of CD8 T cells in Susac syndrome. In the multiple sclerosis control group, patients were treatment-naive and had stable or active relapsing-remitting disease. TEMRA cells were enriched by FACS, while CD8+ and CD4+ T cells were obtained through a negative isolation that was performed magnetically. A quantity of about 0.5 to 1 ug RNA underwent reverse transcription using random hexamers. It was immunoSEQ multiplex PCR that amplified TCR beta CDR3 across 54 Vbeta and 13 Jbeta. One entry per CDR3 protein results from TCRdb running MiXCR on the immunoSEQ multiplex PCR reads. Of around 71,000 distinct CDR3 sequences detected, roughly 95% appear once; the ten largest clones hold 0.095% to 0.12%. Germline trimming cut 3 bases from V and 2 bases from J; bases unmatched to any gene: 6. This CDR3 has 15 amino acids. CDR1 MGHRA and CDR2 YSYEKL come from the germline V gene.

The chain recombines TRBV4-1 with TRBJ2-7; 8 bases agree with TRBD1. The origin of this receptor is a human donor with multiple sclerosis. Source material: CD4+ T cells from PBMCs. The CDR3 protein is CASSQTGTGAYEQYF. For the CDR3, the DNA is TGCGCCAGCAGCCAGACCGGGACAGGAGCCTACGAGCAGTACTTC.